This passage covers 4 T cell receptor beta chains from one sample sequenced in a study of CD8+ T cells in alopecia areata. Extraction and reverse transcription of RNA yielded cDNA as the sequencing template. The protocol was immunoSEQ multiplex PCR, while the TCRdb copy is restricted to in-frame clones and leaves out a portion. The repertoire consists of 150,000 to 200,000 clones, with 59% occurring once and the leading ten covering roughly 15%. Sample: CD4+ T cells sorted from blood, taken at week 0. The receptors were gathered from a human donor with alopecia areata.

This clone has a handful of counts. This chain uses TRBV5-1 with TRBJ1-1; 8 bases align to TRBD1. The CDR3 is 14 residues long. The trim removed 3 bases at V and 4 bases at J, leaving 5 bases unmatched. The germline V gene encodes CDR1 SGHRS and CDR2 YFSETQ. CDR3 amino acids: CASSSTGGITEAFF. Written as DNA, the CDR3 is TGCGCCAGCAGCTCTACAGGGGGAATCACTGAAGCTTTCTTT.

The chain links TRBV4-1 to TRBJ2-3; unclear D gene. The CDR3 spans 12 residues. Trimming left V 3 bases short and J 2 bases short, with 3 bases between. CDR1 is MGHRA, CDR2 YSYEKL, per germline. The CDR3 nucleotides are TGCGCCAGCAGCCATCCCACAGATACGCAGTATTTT. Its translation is CASSHPTDTQYF.

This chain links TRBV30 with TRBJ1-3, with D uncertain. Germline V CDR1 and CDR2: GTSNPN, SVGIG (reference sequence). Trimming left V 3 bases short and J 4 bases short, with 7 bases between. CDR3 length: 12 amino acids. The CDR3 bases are TGTGCCTGGAGGGGATTCGGAAACACCATATATTTT. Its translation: CAWRGFGNTIYF.

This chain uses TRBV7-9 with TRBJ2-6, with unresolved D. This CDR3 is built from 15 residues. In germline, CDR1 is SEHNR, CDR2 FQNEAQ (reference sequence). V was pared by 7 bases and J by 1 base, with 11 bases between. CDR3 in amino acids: CASTASGSGANVLTF. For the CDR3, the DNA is TGTGCCAGCACCGCAAGTGGATCTGGGGCCAACGTCCTGACTTTC. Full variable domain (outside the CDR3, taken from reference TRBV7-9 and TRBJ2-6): DTGVSQNPRHKITKRGQNVTFRCDPISEHNRLYWYRQTLGQGPEFLTYFQNEAQLEKSRLLSDRFSAERPKGSFSTLEIQRTEQGDSAMYLCASTASGSGANVLTFGAGSRLTVL.